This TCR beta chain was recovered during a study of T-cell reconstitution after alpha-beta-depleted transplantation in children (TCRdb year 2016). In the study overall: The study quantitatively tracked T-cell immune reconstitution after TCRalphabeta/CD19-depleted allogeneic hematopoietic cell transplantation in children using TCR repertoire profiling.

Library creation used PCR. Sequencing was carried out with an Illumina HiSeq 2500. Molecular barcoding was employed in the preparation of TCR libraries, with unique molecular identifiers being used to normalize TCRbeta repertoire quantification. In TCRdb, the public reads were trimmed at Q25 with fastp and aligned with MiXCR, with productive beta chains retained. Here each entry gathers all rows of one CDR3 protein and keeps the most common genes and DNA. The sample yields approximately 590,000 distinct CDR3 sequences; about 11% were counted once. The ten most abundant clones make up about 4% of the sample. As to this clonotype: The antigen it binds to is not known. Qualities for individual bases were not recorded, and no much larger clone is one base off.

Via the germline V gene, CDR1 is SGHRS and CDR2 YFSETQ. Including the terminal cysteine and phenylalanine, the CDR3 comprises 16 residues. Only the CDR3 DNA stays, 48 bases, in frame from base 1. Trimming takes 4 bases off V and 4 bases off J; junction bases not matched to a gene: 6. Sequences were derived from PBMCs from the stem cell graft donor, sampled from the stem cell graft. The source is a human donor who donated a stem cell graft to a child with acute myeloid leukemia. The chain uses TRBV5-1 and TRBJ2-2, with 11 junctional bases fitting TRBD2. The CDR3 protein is CASSLGLADFTGELFF. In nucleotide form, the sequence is TGCGCCAGCAGCCTGGGACTAGCGGACTTCACCGGGGAGCTGTTTTTT.